Following are 24 T cell receptor beta chains from one sample sequenced in a study of T cells in Graves' hyperthyroidism and ophthalmopathy. Researchers took RNA transcripts and amplified the TCR beta CDR3 regions from them. An initial round of RT-PCR targeting the TCR CDR3 relied on the HTBI primer set. TCRdb re-analysed the multiplex PCR reads in MiXCR, keeping a single row per CDR3 protein. The sample comprises approximately 570,000 distinct CDR3 sequences, just under 20% of which are singletons, and approximately 50% rests with the top ten. The specimen was blood. These receptors were obtained from a man between 40 and 49 years old with Graves' ophthalmopathy.

The V and J genes are TRBV4-2 and TRBJ2-1; 13 positions match TRBD2. The CDR3 sequence is 16 residues long. J gave up 8 bases and V 1 base, and 5 bases lay outside the gene matches. Germline assignment: CDR1 LGHNA and CDR2 YNFKEQ. Written as DNA, the CDR3 is TGTGCCAGCAGCCAAGGACTAGCGGGAGGACTGGATGAGCAGTTCTTC. Its protein is CASSQGLAGGLDEQFF.

This clonotype has a count of ten or more. The gene calls are TRBV12-3 or TRBV12-4 and TRBJ2-1, with 11 positions matching TRBD1. This CDR3 is 15 amino acids long. Unmatched junction bases numbered 7, after V lost 6 bases and J lost 6 bases. The CDR3 nucleotides are TGTGCCAGCAGACGGCTGGGACAGGGGGGCAATGAGCAGTTCTTC. It is translated as CASRRLGQGGNEQFF.

The sample holds many counts of this clonotype. The CDR3 loop is CSAPNLEGGQYNEQFF. CDR3 DNA: TGCAGTGCTCCAAATTTGGAGGGGGGCCAGTACAATGAGCAGTTCTTC. V gene TRBV20-1 combines with J gene TRBJ2-1; either TRBD1 or TRBD2 may supply D (6 bases each). The CDR3 runs to 16 residues. Germline CDR1 is DFQATT and CDR2 is SNEGSKA (reference sequence). Trimming left V 5 bases short and J 4 bases short, with 21 bases between.

This clonotype has more than one count but fewer than ten. J is TRBJ2-2 and V is TRBV12-3 or TRBV12-4, with D perhaps TRBD1 (7 bases). V lost 3 bases, J lost 7 bases, and 24 bases lay in between. The CDR3 length is 18 residues. In DNA form, the CDR3 reads TGTGCCAGCAGTTTTAGTGGGGGGCAGGGGGTCGAAGACGGGGAGCTGTTTTTT. It codes for CASSFSGGQGVEDGELFF.

This rearrangement joins TRBV6-2 or TRBV6-3 to TRBJ2-3; tentative D call: TRBD2 (6 bases). The germline V gene encodes CDR1 MNHEY and CDR2 SVGEGT. V lost 1 base to trimming and J lost 2 bases, with 10 bases between them. This CDR3 region has 15 residues. The CDR3 nucleotides read TGTGCCAGCAGTTACTTGGGCGGGGACACAGATACGCAGTATTTT. Protein sequence: CASSYLGGDTDTQYF.

This clonotype was detected ten times or more. This chain uses TRBV2 with TRBJ2-3; unclear D gene. Per the germline V gene, CDR1 is SNHLY and CDR2 is FYNNEI. The CDR3 covers 14 residues. The germline V and J ends were trimmed by 7 bases and 0 bases, with 11 bases remaining between them. CDR3 nucleotide sequence: TGTGCCAGCATTGAGCGCCACAGCACAGATACGCAGTATTTT. Translated: CASIERHSTDTQYF.

The genes are TRBV30 and TRBJ1-1; D might be TRBD1 (6 bases). V was clipped by 4 bases and J by 5 bases, with 14 bases between them. CDR1 GTSNPN and CDR2 SVGIG come from the germline V gene (reference sequence). The CDR3 extends over 13 amino acids. The CDR3 bases are TGTGCCTGGAATTGGGGGCGCGGAACTGAAGCTTTCTTT. Amino acid sequence: CAWNWGRGTEAFF.

This clonotype has ten or more counts. V usage is TRBV2 and J usage is TRBJ1-2; 8 bases map to TRBD1. The CDR3 runs 13 residues. Germline V gene lookup returns CDR1 SNHLY and CDR2 FYNNEI. The trim removed 3 bases at V and 10 bases at J, leaving 7 bases unmatched. The CDR3 DNA reads as TGTGCCAGCAGTGAGCCAGGGGGCTCAATCTACACCTTC. Encoded protein: CASSEPGGSIYTF.

This clonotype was seen at least ten times. This chain uses TRBV28 with TRBJ2-3, with TRBD1 matching 8 bases. Germline V lookup: CDR1 MDHEN, CDR2 SYDVKM. With 4 bases clipped from V and 2 bases from J, the junction kept 5 bases outside the gene matches. This CDR3 is 15 amino acids long. CDR3 nucleotides: TGTGCCAGCAGTTCCGGGACAGGTCACACAGATACGCAGTATTTT. It yields the protein CASSSGTGHTDTQYF.

CDR3 sequence (DNA): TGCGCCAGCAGCCAAGAGAGGTCACCCCTCCACTTT. Translated, it gives CASSQERSPLHF. The chain couples TRBV4-1 to TRBJ1-6; D is unresolved. Germline V gene data show CDR1 as MGHRA and CDR2 as YSYEKL. V lost 0 bases to trimming and J lost 10 bases, with 4 bases between them. The CDR3 consists of 12 residues.

This clonotype was counted at least ten times. The rearrangement uses TRBV10-3 and TRBJ1-5; possible D gene TRBD1, 6 bases. From germline, CDR1 is ENHRY and CDR2 SYGVKD. The V end was cut by 8 bases, the J end by 3 bases, with 14 bases between. This CDR3 is 14 amino acids long. CDR3 amino acids: CAIGANRDNQPQHF. As DNA, the CDR3 is TGTGCCATCGGGGCAAACAGGGACAATCAGCCCCAGCATTTT.

This clonotype showed up just a few times. The chain has TRBV12-3 or TRBV12-4 and TRBJ1-4, with 12 positions matching TRBD1. This CDR3 comprises 18 residues. After removal of 5 bases from V and 2 bases from J, the junction contained 9 bases not matched to a gene. The DNA of the CDR3 is TGTGCCAGCAGTCCCCCGGGACAGGGGGCAGCGACTAATGAAAAACTGTTTTTT. This codes for CASSPPGQGAATNEKLFF.

The chain links TRBV27 to TRBJ1-2; 7 bases fit TRBD1. The germline V gene encodes CDR1 MNHEY and CDR2 SMNVEV (reference sequence). J was trimmed by 6 bases and V by 5 bases; bases with no gene match: 12. This CDR3 is 15 amino acids long. The CDR3 reads CASSPTSRDRHGYTF. The CDR3 nucleotides read TGTGCCAGCAGTCCAACCTCCCGGGACAGACATGGCTACACCTTC.

This clonotype came up a few times. This sequence joins TRBV29-1 and TRBJ2-1; possibly TRBD1 or TRBD2 for D (5 bases each). CDR3 size: 12 residues. V shed 3 bases and J shed 10 bases, with 13 bases lying between them. Germline V gene sequence: CDR1 SQVTM, CDR2 ANQGSEA. DNA of the CDR3: TGCAGCGTTGATGGGACCACTGTAGAGCAGTTCTTC. Its translation: CSVDGTTVEQFF.

Only a few counts were recorded for this clonotype. This CDR3 is CASSYSSTGTVRNEQFF. The CDR3 DNA reads TGTGCCAGCAGTTACTCTTCCACCGGGACAGTAAGGAATGAGCAGTTCTTC. The V call is TRBV6-5, the J call TRBJ2-1; TRBD1 matches at 7 bases. The junction had 12 bases not matched to a gene; V was cut back by 0 bases and J by 7 bases. This CDR3 is 17 amino acids long. Germline V CDR1 and CDR2: MNHEY, SVGAGI.

This clonotype was detected only a few times. A single base separates this from a much larger clone, so it may be a read error. CDR3 DNA: TGTGCCAGCAACACCGGAGCCTACGAGCAGTACTTC. It yields the protein CASNTGAYEQYF. This chain connects TRBV28 to TRBJ2-7; D remains unclear. Germline CDR1 is MDHEN and CDR2 is SYDVKM. The V end lost 7 bases, the J end lost 2 bases, and 9 bases lay between the germline ends. The CDR3 totals 12 residues. Combining the CDR3 with reference TRBV28 and TRBJ2-7 gives the whole variable domain DVKVTQSSRYLVKRTGEKVFLECVQDMDHENMFWYRQDPGLGLRLIYFSYDVKMKEKGDIPEGYSVSREKKERFSLILESASTNQTSMYLCASNTGAYEQYFGPGTRLTVT.

The count of this clonotype is one. This sequence joins TRBV2 and TRBJ2-1; 10 nucleotides line up with TRBD2. The V gene end was trimmed by 7 bases and the J gene end by 7 bases; junction bases not matched to a gene: 13. The germline CDR1 and CDR2 sequences are SNHLY and FYNNEI. The CDR3 runs 16 residues. The CDR3, as DNA: TGTGCCAGCACAGTTGGGCTAGCGGGAGTGAAAAATGAGCAGTTCTTC. Protein sequence: CASTVGLAGVKNEQFF. Drawing the rest from reference TRBV2 and TRBJ2-1, the complete variable domain is EPEVTQTPSHQVTQMGQEVILRCVPISNHLYFYWYRQILGQKVEFLVSFYNNEISEKSEIFDDQFSVERPDGSNFTLKIRSTKLEDSAMYFCASTVGLAGVKNEQFFGPGTRLTVL.

This clonotype has ten or more counts. This chain joins TRBV3-1 and TRBJ1-2; 8 positions match TRBD1. CDR3 length: 15 residues. Germline-derived CDR1 and CDR2 are LGHDT and YNNKEL (reference sequence). V trimming: 4 bases; J trimming: 8 bases; junction bases outside the gene matches: 12. The CDR3 spells CASSLRTRGHGGYTF. CDR3 in DNA: TGTGCCAGCAGCCTACGAACCAGGGGGCATGGGGGCTACACCTTC. Full variable domain (remainder filled in from reference TRBV3-1 and TRBJ1-2): DTAVSQTPKYLVTQMGNDKSIKCEQNLGHDTMYWYKQDSKKFLKIMFSYNNKELIINETVPNRFSPKSPDKAHLNLHINSLELGDSAVYFCASSLRTRGHGGYTFGSGTRLTVV.

This CDR3 is CASSDVTSGSLKEQFF. The CDR3 DNA sequence: TGTGCCAGCAGTGACGTTACTAGCGGGAGTCTCAAGGAGCAGTTCTTC. This chain links TRBV6-4 with TRBJ2-1, with 11 positions matching TRBD2. CDR1 and CDR2 from the germline V gene are MRHNA and SNTAGT. The CDR3 loop spans 16 amino acids. Unmatched junction bases numbered 10, after V lost 2 bases and J lost 10 bases.

This clonotype was observed a handful of times. V gene TRBV15 combines with J gene TRBJ2-3; TRBD1 or TRBD2 may be the D gene (6 bases each). Trimming shortened V by 5 bases and J by 1 base, and 13 bases separated the two germline ends. There are 15 residues in the CDR3. In germline, CDR1 is LNHNV, CDR2 YYDKDF (reference sequence). CDR3 sequence reads: CATSWLRGGTDTQYF. For the CDR3, the DNA is TGTGCCACCAGCTGGTTGAGGGGGGGCACAGATACGCAGTATTTT.

This clonotype was picked up a small number of times. J is TRBJ2-7 and V is TRBV28; 14 bases are a match to TRBD2. Trimming took 3 bases from V and 3 from J; bases not matched to a gene: 4. The CDR3 sequence is 16 residues long. From germline, CDR1 is MDHEN and CDR2 SYDVKM. The CDR3 spells CASSFVGLAGGYEQYF. The CDR3 coding sequence is TGTGCCAGCAGTTTTGTCGGACTAGCGGGAGGCTACGAGCAGTACTTC.

The genes are TRBV5-4 and TRBJ2-5, with unresolved D. The CDR3 has 14 residues. The V and J ends lost 4 bases and 3 bases respectively, with 13 bases between them. Germline V gene lookup returns CDR1 SGHNT and CDR2 YYREEE (reference sequence). CDR3 amino acids: CASSPDPMEETQYF. The CDR3 region has the DNA TGTGCCAGCAGCCCGGACCCGATGGAAGAGACCCAGTACTTC.

A few counts support this clonotype. This chain links TRBV20-1 with TRBJ1-4; weak D call: TRBD1 (5 bases). The CDR3 consists of 14 residues. Between the trimmed V and J ends, which lost 3 bases and 8 bases, there was a span of 16 bases. The germline V gene has CDR1 DFQATT and CDR2 SNEGSKA (reference sequence). Here the CDR3 reads CSASSGTRGEKLFF. CDR3 DNA: TGCAGTGCTAGTAGCGGAACGAGGGGAGAAAAACTGTTTTTT.

This clonotype has just a few counts. This chain uses TRBV29-1 with TRBJ2-2, with D perhaps assigned TRBD1 or TRBD2 (5 bases each). This CDR3 has 13 amino acids. CDR1 is SQVTM and CDR2 is ANQGSEA in the germline V gene. Trimming took 6 bases from V and 5 from J, leaving 13 bases between them. CDR3 sequence (DNA): TGCAGCGTGACTACAGGCGGAACCGGGGAGCTGTTTTTT. Encoded protein: CSVTTGGTGELFF.